This T cell receptor beta chain came from a study of Graves' ophthalmopathy and Graves' hyperthyroidism. Study background: Before any treatment was given, at initial diagnosis, peripheral blood was collected.

Other autoimmune diseases, uncontrolled infections, pregnancy or lactation ruled patients out of participation. As diagnostic evidence, clinical symptoms, serum thyroxine, TRAb, thyroid ultrasound and orbital computed tomography were relied upon. With regard to this clonotype: What it binds is not known.

Study results and caveats: Blood shared most expanded thyroid clonotypes above 0.001 frequency.

V shed 5 bases, J shed 3 bases, and the junction held 9 bases outside the gene matches. CDR1 SGHAT and CDR2 FQDESV come from the germline V gene (reference sequence). This CDR3 spans 17 amino acids. Beta-chain TCR CDR3 regions were amplified from RNA transcripts. First-round RT-PCR relied on HTBI primers, and a second-round multiplex PCR came next. TCRdb re-derived calls from the multiplex PCR reads in MiXCR, one entry per CDR3 protein. This repertoire shows 300,000 to 400,000 distinct CDR3 sequences, under 20% found once; its top ten account for more than 9%. The V call is TRBV11-1, the J call TRBJ2-7, with 14 bases matching TRBD2. This receptor was identified in an adult man with Graves' ophthalmopathy. The sample comprised peripheral blood. The CDR3 nucleotides are TGTGCCAGCAGCCCGGGACTAGCGGGGGTCTCCTACTACGAGCAGTACTTC. It encodes CASSPGLAGVSYYEQYF.